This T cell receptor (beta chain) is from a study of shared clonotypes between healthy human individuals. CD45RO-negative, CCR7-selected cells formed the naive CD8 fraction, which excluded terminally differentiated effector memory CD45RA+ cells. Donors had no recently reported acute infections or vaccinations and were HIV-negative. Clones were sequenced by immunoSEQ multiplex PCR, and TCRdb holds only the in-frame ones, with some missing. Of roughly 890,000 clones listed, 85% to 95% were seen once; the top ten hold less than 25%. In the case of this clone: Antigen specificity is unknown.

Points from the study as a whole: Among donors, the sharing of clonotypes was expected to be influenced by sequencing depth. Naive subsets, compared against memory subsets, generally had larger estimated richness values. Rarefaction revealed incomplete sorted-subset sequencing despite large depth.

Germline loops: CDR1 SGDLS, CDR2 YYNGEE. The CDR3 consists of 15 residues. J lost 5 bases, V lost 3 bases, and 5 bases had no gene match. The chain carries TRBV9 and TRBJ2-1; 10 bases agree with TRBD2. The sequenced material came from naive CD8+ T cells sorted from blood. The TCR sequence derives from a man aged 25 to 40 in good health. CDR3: CASSASGSLNNEQFF. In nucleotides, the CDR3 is TGTGCCAGCAGCGCTAGCGGGAGCCTCAACAATGAGCAGTTCTTC.